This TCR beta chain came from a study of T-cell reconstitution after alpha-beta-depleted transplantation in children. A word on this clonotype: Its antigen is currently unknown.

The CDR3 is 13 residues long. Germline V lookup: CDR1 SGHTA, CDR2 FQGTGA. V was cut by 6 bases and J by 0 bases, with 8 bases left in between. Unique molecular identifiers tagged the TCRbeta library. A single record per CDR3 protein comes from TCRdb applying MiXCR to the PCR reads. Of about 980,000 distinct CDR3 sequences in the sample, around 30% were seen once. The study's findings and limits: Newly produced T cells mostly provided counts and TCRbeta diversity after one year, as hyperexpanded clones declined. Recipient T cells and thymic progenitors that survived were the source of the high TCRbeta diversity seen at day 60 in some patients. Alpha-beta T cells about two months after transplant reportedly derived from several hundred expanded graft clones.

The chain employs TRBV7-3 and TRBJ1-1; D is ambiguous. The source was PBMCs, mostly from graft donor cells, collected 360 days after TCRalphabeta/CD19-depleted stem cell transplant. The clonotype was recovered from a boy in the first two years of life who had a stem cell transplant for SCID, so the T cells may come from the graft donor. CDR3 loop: CASRSEVNTEAFF. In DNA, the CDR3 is TGTGCCAGCAGAAGCGAGGTGAACACTGAAGCTTTCTTT.